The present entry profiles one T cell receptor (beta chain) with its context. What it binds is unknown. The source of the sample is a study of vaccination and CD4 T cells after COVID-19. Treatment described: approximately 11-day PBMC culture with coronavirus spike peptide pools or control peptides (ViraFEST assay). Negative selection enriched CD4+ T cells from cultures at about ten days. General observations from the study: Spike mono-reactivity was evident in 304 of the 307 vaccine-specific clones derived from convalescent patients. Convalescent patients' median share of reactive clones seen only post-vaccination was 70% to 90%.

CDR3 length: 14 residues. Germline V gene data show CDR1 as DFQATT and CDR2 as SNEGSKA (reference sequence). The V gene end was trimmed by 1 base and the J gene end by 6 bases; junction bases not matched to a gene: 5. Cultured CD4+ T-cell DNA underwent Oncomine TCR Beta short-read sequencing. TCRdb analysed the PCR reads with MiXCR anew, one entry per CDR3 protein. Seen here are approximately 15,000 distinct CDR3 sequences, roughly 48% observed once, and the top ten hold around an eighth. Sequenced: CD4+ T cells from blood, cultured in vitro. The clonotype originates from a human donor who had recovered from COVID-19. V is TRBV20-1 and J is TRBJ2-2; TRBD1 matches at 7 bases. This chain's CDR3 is CSARAQGTPGELFF. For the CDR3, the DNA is TGCAGTGCTAGAGCACAGGGGACCCCCGGGGAGCTGTTTTTT.